This TCR beta chain was documented in a study of early T cells in non-severe SARS-CoV-2 infection. Study background: Unpaired chains resulted from sequencing bulk RNA of unsorted whole blood.

To note about this clonotype: Its antigen is unidentified.

Study results and limitations: There was a bias toward anti-spike CD8 responses in VDJdb matching, which missed private and CD4 specificities.

Attached unique molecular identifiers marked individual cDNA molecules. Via MiXCR, TCRdb re-called the 5' RACE reads, giving one row per CDR3 protein. The sample records about 61,000 distinct CDR3 sequences, 10% to 11% being singletons. The V end was cut by 5 bases, the J end by 6 bases, with 13 bases between. The CDR3 runs to 13 residues. The receptor comes from an adult who was a healthcare worker with PCR-confirmed SARS-CoV-2 infection or an uninfected control (not recorded which). This chain connects TRBV12-3 or TRBV12-4 to TRBJ1-1, with a tentative D call TRBD1 (5 bases). Sequencing was done on a sample of whole blood. In DNA, the CDR3 is TGTGCCAGCAGTCCTCGGGGCGGGGCTGAAGCTTTCTTT. It codes for CASSPRGGAEAFF.